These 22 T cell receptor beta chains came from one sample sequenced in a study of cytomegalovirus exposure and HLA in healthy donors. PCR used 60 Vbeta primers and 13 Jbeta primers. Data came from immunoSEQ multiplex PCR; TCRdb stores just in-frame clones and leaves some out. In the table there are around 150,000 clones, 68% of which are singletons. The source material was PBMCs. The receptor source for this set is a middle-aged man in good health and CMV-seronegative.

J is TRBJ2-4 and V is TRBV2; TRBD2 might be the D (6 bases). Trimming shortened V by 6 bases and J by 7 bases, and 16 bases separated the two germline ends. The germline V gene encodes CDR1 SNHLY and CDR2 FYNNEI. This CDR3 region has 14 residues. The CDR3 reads CASRGTYLDNIQYF. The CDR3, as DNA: TGTGCCAGCAGAGGGACTTACTTGGACAACATTCAGTACTTC.

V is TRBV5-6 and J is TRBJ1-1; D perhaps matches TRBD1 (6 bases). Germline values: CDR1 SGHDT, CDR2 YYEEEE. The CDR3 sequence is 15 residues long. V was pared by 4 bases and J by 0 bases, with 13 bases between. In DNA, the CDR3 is TGTGCCAGCAGCCCGGACAGTAAGCTGAACACTGAAGCTTTCTTT. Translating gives CASSPDSKLNTEAFF.

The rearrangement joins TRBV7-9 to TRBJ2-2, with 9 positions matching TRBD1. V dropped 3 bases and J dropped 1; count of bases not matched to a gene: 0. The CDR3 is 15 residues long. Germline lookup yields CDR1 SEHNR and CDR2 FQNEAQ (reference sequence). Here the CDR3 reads CASSLGQGNTGELFF. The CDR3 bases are TGTGCCAGCAGCTTGGGACAGGGGAACACCGGGGAGCTGTTTTTT.

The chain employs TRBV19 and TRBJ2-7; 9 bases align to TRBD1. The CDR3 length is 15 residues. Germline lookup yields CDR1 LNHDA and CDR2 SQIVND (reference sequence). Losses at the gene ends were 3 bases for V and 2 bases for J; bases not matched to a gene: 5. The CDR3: CASSIGQGKAYEQYF. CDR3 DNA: TGTGCCAGTAGTATTGGACAGGGGAAGGCCTACGAGCAGTACTTC. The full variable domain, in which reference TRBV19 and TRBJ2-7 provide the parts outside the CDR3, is DGGITQSPKYLFRKEGQNVTLSCEQNLNHDAMYWYRQDPGQGLRLIYYSQIVNDFQKGDIAEGYSVSREKKESFPLTVTSAQKNPTAFYLCASSIGQGKAYEQYFGPGTRLTVT.

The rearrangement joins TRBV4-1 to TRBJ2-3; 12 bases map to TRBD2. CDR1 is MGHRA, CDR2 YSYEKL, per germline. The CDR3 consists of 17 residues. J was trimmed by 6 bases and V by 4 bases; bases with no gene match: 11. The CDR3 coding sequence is TGCGCCAGCAGCCTGAACCCTAGCGGGGGGGCGATGGATACGCAGTATTTT. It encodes CASSLNPSGGAMDTQYF.

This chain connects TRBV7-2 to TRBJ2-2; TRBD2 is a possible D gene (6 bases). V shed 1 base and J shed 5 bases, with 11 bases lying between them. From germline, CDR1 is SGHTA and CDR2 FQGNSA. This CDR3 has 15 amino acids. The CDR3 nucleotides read TGTGCCAGCAGCTTAGGGTGGGCGGGGACCGGGGAGCTGTTTTTT. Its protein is CASSLGWAGTGELFF.

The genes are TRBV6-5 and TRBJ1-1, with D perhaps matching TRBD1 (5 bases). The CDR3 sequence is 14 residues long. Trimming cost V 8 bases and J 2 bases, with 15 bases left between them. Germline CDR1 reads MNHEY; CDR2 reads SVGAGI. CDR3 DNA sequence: TGTGCCAGCTTTATCCCCGGGGGAAACACTGAAGCTTTCTTT. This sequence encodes CASFIPGGNTEAFF.

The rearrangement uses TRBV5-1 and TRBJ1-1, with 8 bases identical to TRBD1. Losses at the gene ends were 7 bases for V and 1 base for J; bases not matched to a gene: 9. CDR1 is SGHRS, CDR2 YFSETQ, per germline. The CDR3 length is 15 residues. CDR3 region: CASVLVTGGNTEAFF. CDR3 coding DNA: TGCGCCAGCGTCCTTGTCACAGGGGGGAACACTGAAGCTTTCTTT.

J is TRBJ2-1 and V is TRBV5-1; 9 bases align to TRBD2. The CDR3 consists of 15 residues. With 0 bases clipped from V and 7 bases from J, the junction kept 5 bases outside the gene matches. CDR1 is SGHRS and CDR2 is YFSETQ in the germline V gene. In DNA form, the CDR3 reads TGCGCCAGCAGCTTGGTGGTAGCGGGGGTGAATGAGCAGTTCTTC. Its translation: CASSLVVAGVNEQFF.

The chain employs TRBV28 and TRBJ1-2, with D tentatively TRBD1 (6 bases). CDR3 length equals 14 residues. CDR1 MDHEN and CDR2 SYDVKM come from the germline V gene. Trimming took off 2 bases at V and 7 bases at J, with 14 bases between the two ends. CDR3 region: CASSLKSQGFGYTF. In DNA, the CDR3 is TGTGCCAGCAGTTTAAAAAGTCAGGGGTTTGGCTACACCTTC.

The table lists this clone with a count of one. This CDR3 reads CASSVVPGADYGYTF. CDR3 nucleotide sequence: TGTGCCAGCAGCGTAGTCCCGGGAGCCGACTATGGCTACACCTTC. The gene calls are TRBV9 and TRBJ1-2; D remains unclear. The CDR3 runs 15 residues. Trimming removed 0 bases from V and 3 bases from J, with 12 bases in between. In germline, CDR1 is SGDLS, CDR2 YYNGEE.

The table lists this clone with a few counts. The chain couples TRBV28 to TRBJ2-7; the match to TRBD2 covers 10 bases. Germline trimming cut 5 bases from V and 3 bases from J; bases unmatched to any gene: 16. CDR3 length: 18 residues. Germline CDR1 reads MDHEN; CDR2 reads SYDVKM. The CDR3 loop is CASSGRQGIAGGLYEQYF. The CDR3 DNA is TGTGCCAGCAGTGGCCGACAGGGAATAGCGGGGGGCCTCTACGAGCAGTACTTC.

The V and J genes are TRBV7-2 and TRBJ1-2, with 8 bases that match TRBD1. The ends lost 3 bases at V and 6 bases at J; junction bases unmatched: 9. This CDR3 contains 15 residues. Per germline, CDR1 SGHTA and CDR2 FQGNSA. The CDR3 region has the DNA TGTGCCAGCAGCTTGAGTTCGACAGGGGTAAATGGCTACACCTTC. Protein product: CASSLSSTGVNGYTF.

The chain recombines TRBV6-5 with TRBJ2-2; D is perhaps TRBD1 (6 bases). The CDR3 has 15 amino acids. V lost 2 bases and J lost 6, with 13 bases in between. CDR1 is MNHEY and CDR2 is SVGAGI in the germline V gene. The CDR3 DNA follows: TGTGCCAGCAGTTACGGGGGCCTTGGCGCCGGGGAGCTGTTTTTT. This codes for CASSYGGLGAGELFF.

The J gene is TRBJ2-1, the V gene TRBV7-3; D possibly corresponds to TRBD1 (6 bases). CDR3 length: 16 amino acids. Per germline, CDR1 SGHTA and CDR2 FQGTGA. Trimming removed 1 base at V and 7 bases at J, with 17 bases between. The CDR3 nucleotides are TGTGCCAGCAGCTTAATGGGGCAGGGGCAATGGAATGAGCAGTTCTTC. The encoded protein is CASSLMGQGQWNEQFF.

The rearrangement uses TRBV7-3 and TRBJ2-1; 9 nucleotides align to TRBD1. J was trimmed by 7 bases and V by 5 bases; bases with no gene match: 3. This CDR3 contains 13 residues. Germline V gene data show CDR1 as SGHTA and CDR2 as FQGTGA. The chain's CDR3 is CASSKDRGNEQFF. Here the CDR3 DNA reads TGTGCCAGCAGCAAAGACAGGGGGAATGAGCAGTTCTTC.

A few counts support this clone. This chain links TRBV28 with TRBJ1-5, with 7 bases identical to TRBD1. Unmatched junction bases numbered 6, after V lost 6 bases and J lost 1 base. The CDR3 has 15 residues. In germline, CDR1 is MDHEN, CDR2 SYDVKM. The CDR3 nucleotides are TGTGCCAGCAGGGGGGACAGTACAAGCAATCAGCCCCAGCATTTT. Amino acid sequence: CASRGDSTSNQPQHF.

CDR3 sequence reads: CASTYATPGKGNQPQHF. CDR3 nucleotide sequence: TGTGCCAGCACGTATGCGACTCCGGGAAAAGGGAATCAGCCCCAGCATTTT. The chain uses TRBV2 and TRBJ1-5; the D is unclear. CDR3 length: 17 residues. Germline-derived CDR1 and CDR2 are SNHLY and FYNNEI. Trimming pared 7 bases from V and 4 bases from J, leaving 23 bases between.

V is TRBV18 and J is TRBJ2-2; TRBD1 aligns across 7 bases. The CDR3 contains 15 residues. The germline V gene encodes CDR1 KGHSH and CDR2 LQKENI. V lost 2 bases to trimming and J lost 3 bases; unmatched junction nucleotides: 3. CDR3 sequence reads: CASSPTGQYTGELFF. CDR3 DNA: TGTGCCAGCTCACCAACGGGACAGTACACCGGGGAGCTGTTTTTT.

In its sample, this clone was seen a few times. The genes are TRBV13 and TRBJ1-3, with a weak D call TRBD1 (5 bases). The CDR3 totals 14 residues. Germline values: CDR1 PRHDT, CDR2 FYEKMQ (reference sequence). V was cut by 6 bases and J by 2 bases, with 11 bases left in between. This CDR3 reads CASSQEGTGNTIYF. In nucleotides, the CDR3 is TGTGCCAGCAGTCAGGAGGGGACTGGAAACACCATATATTTT.

The CDR3 region is CASSQGSGGNTEAFF. The CDR3 bases are TGCGCCAGCAGCCAAGGGTCAGGTGGGAACACTGAAGCTTTCTTT. V and J are TRBV4-1 and TRBJ1-1; the D is unclear. The CDR3 is made up of 15 amino acids. CDR1 MGHRA and CDR2 YSYEKL come from the germline V gene. V gave up 1 base and J gave up 1 base, with 10 bases separating them.

CDR3 in amino acids: CASSLSAKDTGELFF. The DNA for the CDR3 is TGCGCCAGCAGCTTGTCAGCGAAAGACACCGGGGAGCTGTTTTTT. V gene TRBV5-1 combines with J gene TRBJ2-2; no clear D. V lost 1 base and J 3 bases, leaving 10 bases between the germline ends. This CDR3 region has 15 residues. Per the germline V gene, CDR1 is SGHRS and CDR2 is YFSETQ.